Following are 17 T cell receptor beta chains from one sample sequenced in a study of response to subunit inactivated influenza vaccine. Via MiXCR, TCRdb re-called the RT-PCR reads, giving one row per CDR3 protein. The sample lists 500,000 to 600,000 distinct CDR3 sequences; about 11% were seen once. The same data also contributed to another study, on T cells expressing NK-cell markers. Turning to that study: Beta-chain TCR cDNA was generated via 5'RACE template switching with UMIs.

The sequencing here drew on PBMCs from blood, taken on the day of vaccination. These receptor sequences come from a man aged 50 or older who received an inactivated influenza vaccine.

To note about this clonotype: Just one base apart from a much larger clone, this may be a read error. The chain employs TRBV14 and TRBJ2-1, with TRBD2 identical over 7 bases. The CDR3 sequence is 17 residues long. Looked up from germline, CDR1 is SGHDN and CDR2 is FVKESK. The J segment lost 6 bases and the V segment lost 4 bases, leaving 15 bases of the junction unmatched. Written as DNA, the CDR3 is TGTGCCAGCAGCCGAATCCTTGGCGGGAGTATCTTCAATGAGCAGTTCTTC. The encoded protein is CASSRILGGSIFNEQFF.

The gene calls are TRBV7-2 and TRBJ2-1; D remains ambiguous. The CDR3 runs 15 residues. Germline-derived CDR1 and CDR2 are SGHTA and FQGNSA. V was cut by 5 bases and J by 3 bases, with 14 bases left in between. This CDR3 is CASSLLDNFYNEQFF. The CDR3 region has the DNA TGTGCCAGCAGCCTCCTAGACAATTTCTACAATGAGCAGTTCTTC.

The rearrangement links TRBV4-1 to TRBJ2-1, with 9 nucleotides matching TRBD2. The CDR3 sequence is 15 residues long. J was trimmed by 6 bases and V by 7 bases; bases with no gene match: 10. Germline V gene lookup returns CDR1 MGHRA and CDR2 YSYEKL. The CDR3 DNA follows: TGCGCCAGCAACCCGATAGCGGGAGCCTTCAATGAGCAGTTCTTC. Protein product: CASNPIAGAFNEQFF.

This clonotype was picked up a small number of times. The rearrangement links TRBV12-3 or TRBV12-4 to TRBJ1-2; tentative D call: TRBD1 (5 bases). The CDR3 length is 13 residues. V was cut by 6 bases and J by 3 bases, with 11 bases left in between. The DNA of the CDR3 is TGTGCCAGCAGCCCGACAGTGGACTATGGCTACACCTTC. The encoded protein is CASSPTVDYGYTF.

The chain couples TRBV11-1 to TRBJ2-2; possibly TRBD2 for D (5 bases). V was clipped by 0 bases and J by 4 bases, with 12 bases between them. The CDR3 loop spans 16 amino acids. The germline gives CDR1 SGHAT, CDR2 FQDESV (reference sequence). CDR3 nucleotides: TGTGCCAGCAGCTTAGCGAGAGGGCGTGGCACCGGGGAGCTGTTTTTT. Translation gives CASSLARGRGTGELFF. The variable domain in full, completed from reference TRBV11-1 and TRBJ2-2, reads EAEVAQSPRYKITEKSQAVAFWCDPISGHATLYWYRQILGQGPELLVQFQDESVVDDSQLPKDRFSAERLKGVDSTLKIQPAELGDSAMYLCASSLARGRGTGELFFGEGSRLTVL.

V and J are TRBV6-5 and TRBJ1-1; unclear D gene. CDR3 length equals 13 residues. The V gene's germline CDR1 is MNHEY and CDR2 SVGAGI. V gave up 1 base and J gave up 3 bases, with 6 bases separating them. In DNA form, the CDR3 reads TGTGCCAGCAGTTACTGGGCAGACACTGAAGCTTTCTTT. Its protein product is CASSYWADTEAFF.

J is TRBJ2-7 and V is TRBV15; TRBD1 matches 7 bases. Germline lookup yields CDR1 LNHNV and CDR2 YYDKDF (reference sequence). CDR3 length: 15 amino acids. V was clipped by 5 bases and J by 0 bases; unmatched bases: 7. CDR3 in amino acids: CATSGWTGDSYEQYF. The CDR3 DNA reads TGTGCCACCAGCGGCTGGACAGGTGACTCCTACGAGCAGTACTTC.

This clonotype was detected only a few times. The chain has TRBV11-2 and TRBJ2-4; 7 nucleotides line up with TRBD1. Germline lookup yields CDR1 SGHAT and CDR2 FQNNGV. V dropped 1 base and J dropped 3; count of bases not matched to a gene: 12. This CDR3 has 18 amino acids. The CDR3, as DNA: TGTGCCAGCAGCTTAGTTAAGGGCAGACAGGGCGGCAAAAACATTCAGTACTTC. It encodes CASSLVKGRQGGKNIQYF.

V and J are TRBV9 and TRBJ2-2, with D maybe TRBD1 (5 bases). The V gene's germline CDR1 is SGDLS and CDR2 YYNGEE. There are 19 residues in the CDR3. V lost 3 bases and J 4 bases, leaving 25 bases between the germline ends. CDR3 sequence reads: CASSALSGAPLTSTGELFF. The CDR3 region has the DNA TGTGCCAGCAGCGCACTAAGTGGGGCTCCCCTTACTTCCACCGGGGAGCTGTTTTTT.

The V gene is TRBV29-1, the J gene TRBJ2-7; 7 bases map to TRBD2. Germline CDR1 is SQVTM and CDR2 is ANQGSEA. J was trimmed by 1 base and V by 4 bases; bases with no gene match: 4. The CDR3 has 13 residues. CDR3 in DNA: TGCAGCGTTGGAGGGAGGGGTTCCTACGAGCAGTACTTC. It codes for CSVGGRGSYEQYF.

This clonotype was counted between two and nine times. DNA of the CDR3: TGTGCCACCGGCGGGACCGGGGAGCTGTTTTTT. Encoded protein: CATGGTGELFF. This chain uses TRBV24-1 with TRBJ2-2; possibly TRBD2 for D (5 bases). With 9 bases removed from V and 5 bases from J, the gap between germline ends came to 6 bases. Per the germline V gene, CDR1 is KGHDR and CDR2 is SFDVKD. The CDR3 has 11 amino acids.

This clonotype has ten or more counts. The chain recombines TRBV11-1 with TRBJ1-6; D call uncertain. The CDR3 runs to 18 residues. V lost 8 bases and J 4 bases, leaving 24 bases between the germline ends. The germline gives CDR1 SGHAT, CDR2 FQDESV (reference sequence). CDR3 in amino acids: CASGPGRGLLGYNSPLHF. The DNA of the CDR3 is TGTGCCAGCGGCCCCGGTCGAGGTCTCTTAGGGTATAATTCACCCCTCCACTTT.

This clonotype was found a few times. This chain joins TRBV3-1 and TRBJ2-7; D call uncertain. The germline V gene encodes CDR1 LGHDT and CDR2 YNNKEL (reference sequence). The V gene lost 3 bases and the J gene lost 3 bases, with 15 bases spanning the gap. CDR3 length equals 15 residues. CDR3 sequence: CASSQEIRLFYEQYF. The CDR3 coding sequence is TGTGCCAGCAGCCAGGAAATAAGGCTTTTCTACGAGCAGTACTTC.

This clonotype was observed a few times. The gene calls are TRBV5-1 and TRBJ2-7, with 7 bases fitting TRBD1. The CDR3 has 15 amino acids. The V gene's germline CDR1 is SGHRS and CDR2 YFSETQ. V lost 3 bases, J lost 3 bases, and 9 bases stayed unmatched. CDR3 sequence (DNA): TGCGCCAGCAGCTGGGACAGCCCCTTTCGCTACGAGCAGTACTTC. The encoded protein is CASSWDSPFRYEQYF.

This chain joins TRBV10-3 and TRBJ2-1; 11 bases are a match to TRBD2. Unmatched junction bases numbered 4, after V lost 5 bases and J lost 4 bases. Germline values: CDR1 ENHRY, CDR2 SYGVKD. The CDR3 is 15 amino acids. The CDR3: CAISLSSGRYNEQFF. CDR3 nucleotides: TGTGCCATCAGTCTTTCTAGCGGGAGGTACAATGAGCAGTTCTTC.

This clonotype was found many times. The genes are TRBV11-1 and TRBJ2-3; TRBD1 might be the D (5 bases). Germline V CDR1 and CDR2: SGHAT, FQDESV (reference sequence). Trimming removed 7 bases from V and 0 bases from J, with 14 bases in between. This CDR3 is built from 15 residues. DNA of the CDR3: TGTGCCAGCAACACCCAGGGCAGGAGCACAGATACGCAGTATTTT. This encodes CASNTQGRSTDTQYF.

This clonotype was seen many times. V gene TRBV11-1 combines with J gene TRBJ2-4; TRBD1 might be the D (6 bases). Germline V gene lookup returns CDR1 SGHAT and CDR2 FQDESV (reference sequence). CDR3 length: 19 amino acids. V was cut by 5 bases and J by 1 base, with 24 bases left in between. The chain's CDR3 is CASSPAINSQGRAKNIQYF. The CDR3 region has the DNA TGTGCCAGCAGCCCAGCGATCAATTCACAGGGAAGGGCCAAAAACATTCAGTACTTC.